This T cell receptor (beta chain) was found in a study of OX40 agonist ivuxolimab in advanced cancers. Produced via immunoSEQ multiplex PCR; TCRdb's table is partial and in-frame only. In the table there are 66,000 or so clones, more than 65% of which are singletons. The V gene lost 2 bases and the J gene lost 0 bases, with 10 bases spanning the gap. The CDR3 consists of 15 residues. Germline lookup yields CDR1 SGHVS and CDR2 FQNEAQ. Sample: CD4+ or CD8+ T cells sorted from blood, taken in a trial of the OX40 agonist ivuxolimab. V gene TRBV7-8 combines with J gene TRBJ1-1; D may be TRBD1 (6 bases). The receptor comes from an adult with an advanced solid tumor such as melanoma, head and neck, liver or kidney cancer. The CDR3 DNA reads as TGTGCCAGCAGCTTATTGGGGGGCCTGAACACTGAAGCTTTCTTT. Amino acids: CASSLLGGLNTEAFF. The full variable domain, its missing parts supplied by reference TRBV7-8 and TRBJ1-1, is GAGVSQSPRYKVAKRGQDVALRCDPISGHVSLFWYQQALGQGPEFLTYFQNEAQLDKSGLPSDRFFAERPEGSVSTLKIQRTQQEDSAVYLCASSLLGGLNTEAFFGQGTRLTVV.